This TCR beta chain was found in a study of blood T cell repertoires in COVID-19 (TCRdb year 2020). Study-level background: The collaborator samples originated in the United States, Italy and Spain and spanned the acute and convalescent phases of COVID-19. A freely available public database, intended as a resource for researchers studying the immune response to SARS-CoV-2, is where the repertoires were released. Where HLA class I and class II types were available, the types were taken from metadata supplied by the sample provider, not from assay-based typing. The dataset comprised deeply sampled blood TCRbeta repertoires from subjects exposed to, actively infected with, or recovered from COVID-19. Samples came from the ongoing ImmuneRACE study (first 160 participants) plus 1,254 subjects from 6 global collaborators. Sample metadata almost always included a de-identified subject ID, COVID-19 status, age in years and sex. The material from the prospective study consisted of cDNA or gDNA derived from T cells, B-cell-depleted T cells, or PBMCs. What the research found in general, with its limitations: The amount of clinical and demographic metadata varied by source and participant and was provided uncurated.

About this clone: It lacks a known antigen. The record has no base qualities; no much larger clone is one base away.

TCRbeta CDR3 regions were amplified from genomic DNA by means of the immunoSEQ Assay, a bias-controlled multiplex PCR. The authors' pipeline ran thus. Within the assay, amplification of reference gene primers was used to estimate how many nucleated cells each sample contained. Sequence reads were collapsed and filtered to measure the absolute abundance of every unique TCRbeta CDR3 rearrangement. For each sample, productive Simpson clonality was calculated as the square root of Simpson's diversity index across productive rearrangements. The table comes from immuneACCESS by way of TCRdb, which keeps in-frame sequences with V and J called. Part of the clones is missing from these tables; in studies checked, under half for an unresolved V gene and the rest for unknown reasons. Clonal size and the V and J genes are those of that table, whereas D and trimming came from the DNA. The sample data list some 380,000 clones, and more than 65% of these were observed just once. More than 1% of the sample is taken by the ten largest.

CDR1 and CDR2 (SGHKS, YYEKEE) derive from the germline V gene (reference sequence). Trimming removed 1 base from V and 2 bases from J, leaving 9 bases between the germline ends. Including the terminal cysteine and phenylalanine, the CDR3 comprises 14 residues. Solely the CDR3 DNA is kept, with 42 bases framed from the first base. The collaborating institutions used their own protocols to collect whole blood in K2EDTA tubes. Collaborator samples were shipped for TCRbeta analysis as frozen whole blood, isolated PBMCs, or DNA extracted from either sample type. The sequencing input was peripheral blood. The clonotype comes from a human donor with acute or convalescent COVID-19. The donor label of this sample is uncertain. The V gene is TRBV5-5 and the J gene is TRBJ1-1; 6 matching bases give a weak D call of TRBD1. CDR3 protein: CASSLRTANTEAFF. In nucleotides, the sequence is TGTGCCAGCAGCTTGCGGACAGCCAACACTGAAGCTTTCTTT.